A single sample is the source of the 10 T cell receptor beta chains below, sequenced in a study of CXCR3-negative and CXCR3-positive naive CD8 T cells. TRB cDNA libraries were made by UMI-labeled 5' RACE. TCRdb processed the 5' RACE reads again and assigns one entry to each CDR3 protein, with no DNA. There are about 8,000 distinct CDR3 sequences in the sample, with 1% to 1.4% held by the top ten. Sequencing was done on a sample of naive CXCR3- CD8+ T cells from blood. Stated subset: CD45RO-CCR7+CD27+CD95- naive CD8+ T cells lacking CXCR3 (TNR3-). The receptors stem from a human donor in good health. Some clones in this sample may be carry-over from other donors' samples.

The chain carries TRBV20-1 and TRBJ1-1. Germline V gene data show CDR1 as DFQATT and CDR2 as SNEGSKA (reference sequence). This CDR3 contains 12 residues. The CDR3 loop reads CSASDGNTEAFF.

Frequency places this clonotype as medium-sized. The chain is built from TRBV7-9 and TRBJ1-2; as DNA is missing, the TRBD1 call by TCRdb cannot be tested. CDR1 and CDR2 from the germline V gene are SEHNR and FQNEAQ (reference sequence). The CDR3 totals 16 residues. This chain's CDR3 is CASSRTGQMSNYGYTF.

By frequency, this clonotype registers medium-sized. The V gene is TRBV5-1, the J gene TRBJ2-2; checking the TCRdb D call of TRBD2 is not possible without DNA. Germline CDR1 reads SGHRS; CDR2 reads YFSETQ. The CDR3 extends over 16 amino acids. CDR3 loop: CASSPLAGERTGELFF.

By frequency, this clonotype is medium-sized. The V gene is TRBV20-1, the J gene TRBJ2-7; with no DNA, the TCRdb D assignment of TRBD2 cannot be verified. Looked up from germline, CDR1 is DFQATT and CDR2 is SNEGSKA (reference sequence). This CDR3 is 14 amino acids long. This CDR3 is CSARPLAGVNEQYF.

Its frequency marks this clonotype as medium-sized. CDR3 in amino acids: CASSLAGRTYNEQFF. This chain links TRBV5-6 with TRBJ2-1. CDR1 is SGHDT and CDR2 is YYEEEE in the germline V gene. The CDR3 length is 15 residues. Supplemented by reference TRBV5-6 and TRBJ2-1, the full variable domain reads DAGVTQSPTHLIKTRGQQVTLRCSPKSGHDTVSWYQQALGQGPQFIFQYYEEEERQRGNFPDRFSGHQFPNYSSELNVNALLLGDSALYLCASSLAGRTYNEQFFGPGTRLTVL.

According to its frequency, this clonotype is medium-sized. The V call is TRBV5-6, the J call TRBJ1-5. CDR1 and CDR2 from the germline V gene are SGHDT and YYEEEE. The CDR3 consists of 14 residues. CDR3 in amino acids: CASSAGLSNQPQHF.

This chain connects TRBV7-8 to TRBJ2-1; TCRdb indicates TRBD2, and absent DNA this call remains unverified. This CDR3 spans 20 amino acids. Germline-derived CDR1 and CDR2 are SGHVS and FQNEAQ. The CDR3 region is CASSSRPGLARSYSYNEQFF.

V gene TRBV20-1 combines with J gene TRBJ2-1; TCRdb reports TRBD2, a call that lacks DNA to check it against. Germline V gene lookup returns CDR1 DFQATT and CDR2 SNEGSKA (reference sequence). The CDR3 covers 15 residues. The CDR3 sequence: CSARLAGSSYNEQFF.

J is TRBJ2-1 and V is TRBV28; TCRdb gives TRBD1 as the D gene, but with no DNA this cannot be confirmed. The CDR3 contains 13 residues. Per germline, CDR1 MDHEN and CDR2 SYDVKM. The CDR3 spells CAIKRGGDNEQFF. The full variable domain, completed using reference TRBV28 and TRBJ2-1, is DVKVTQSSRYLVKRTGEKVFLECVQDMDHENMFWYRQDPGLGLRLIYFSYDVKMKEKGDIPEGYSVSREKKERFSLILESASTNQTSMYLCAIKRGGDNEQFFGPGTRLTVL.

The chain links TRBV7-2 to TRBJ1-2. Germline V gene lookup returns CDR1 SGHTA and CDR2 FQGNSA. The CDR3 has 13 amino acids. The CDR3 loop is CASSLENTYGYTF.